This T cell receptor beta chain was obtained from a study of T-cell memory formation after mild COVID-19. The V and J ends lost 5 bases and 1 base, in that order; junction bases with no gene match: 5. Germline loops: CDR1 SGHNT, CDR2 YENEEA. The CDR3 covers 15 residues. One entry per CDR3 protein results from TCRdb running MiXCR on the 5' RACE reads. The data contain about half a million distinct CDR3 sequences, 15% to 20% of them singletons. J is TRBJ2-1 and V is TRBV11-3, with 7 bases identical to TRBD2. Sequenced input: PBMCs or a T cell subset sorted from them (not recorded which). This receptor was identified in an adult woman who had mild COVID-19 (a few samples of this study predate the infection). Cell type and time point are not known. CDR3 in DNA: TGTGCCAGCAGCCCGGGGGGAGTGTCCTACAATGAGCAGTTCTTC. Translating it yields CASSPGGVSYNEQFF.